The entry below gives a single TCR beta chain sequence along with its context. In the authors' methods: Estimation of nucleated cell counts was performed using reference gene primer amplification. Only in-frame clones appear in the TCRdb table, and some are missing; sequencing was by immunoSEQ multiplex PCR. Clone size and V and J calls were adopted from that table, with D and trimming inferred from the DNA. The sample has fewer than 200,000 clones; 75% to 90% are singletons. These data come from a study of blood T cell repertoires in COVID-19. Study at large: Acute-phase and convalescent COVID-19 samples originated in the United States, Italy and Spain. Nucleic acid was either cDNA or gDNA, and it came from T cells, B-cell-depleted T cells, or PBMCs.

The origin of this receptor is a human donor with acute or convalescent COVID-19. The donor label of this sample is uncertain. Sequencing was performed on peripheral blood.

The CDR3 loop reads CASSLLVRNTEAFF. CDR3 sequence (DNA): TGTGCCAGCAGCTTATTAGTGAGAAACACTGAAGCTTTCTTT. The chain recombines TRBV7-3 with TRBJ1-1; D unclear. The CDR3 sequence is 14 residues long. Germline V gives CDR1 SGHTA, CDR2 FQGTGA. The V and J ends lost 2 bases and 2 bases respectively, with 9 bases between them.